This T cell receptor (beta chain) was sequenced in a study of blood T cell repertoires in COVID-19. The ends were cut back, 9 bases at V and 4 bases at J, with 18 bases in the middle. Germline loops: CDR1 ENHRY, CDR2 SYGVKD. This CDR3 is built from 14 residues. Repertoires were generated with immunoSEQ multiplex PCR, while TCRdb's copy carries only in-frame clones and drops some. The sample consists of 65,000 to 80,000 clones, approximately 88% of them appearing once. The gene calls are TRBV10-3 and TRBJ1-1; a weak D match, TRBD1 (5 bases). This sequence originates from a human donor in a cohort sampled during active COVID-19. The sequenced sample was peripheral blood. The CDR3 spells CAIGVGRDGTEAFF. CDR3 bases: TGTGCCATAGGGGTAGGCAGGGATGGCACTGAAGCTTTCTTT.